Listed below are T cell receptor beta chains from one sample, sequenced in a study of patients and donors after allogeneic stem cell transplantation. Each CDR3 protein gets one entry after TCRdb re-called the RT-PCR reads with MiXCR. There are about 960,000 distinct CDR3 sequences in the sample; over 15% occur only once, and around 6% lies in the top ten. The sequencing input was blood, either unsorted or a sorted T cell fraction (not recorded which). These receptors were taken from a human donor who was either an allogeneic HSCT recipient or a stem cell or donor lymphocyte infusion donor (not recorded which). It is not recorded whose cells these are; they may come from a transplant donor. CDR3s include the opening cysteine and the closing phenylalanine or tryptophan. The D gene is left open where the match is weak. The size of a clone is reported for some rows only, either as once, few or many, or as a class for expanded clones.

clone size	J gene	V gene	D gene	CDR3 DNA	CDR3 protein
many	TRBJ2-3	TRBV5-1	NA	TGCGCCAGCAGCTTGGTCGGGGGGCCAACAGATACGCAGTATTTT	CASSLVGGPTDTQYF
NA	TRBJ1-1	TRBV6-5	TRBD1	TGTGCCAGCAGTTACGGCGGGGACAGATCCGAAGCTTTCTTT	CASSYGGDRSEAFF
NA	TRBJ1-3	TRBV5-1	TRBD1	TGCGCCAGCAGCCCAGGACAGGCTCTCCACTCTGGAAACACCATATATTTT	CASSPGQALHSGNTIYF
NA	TRBJ1-3	TRBV6-1	TRBD1	TGTGCCAGCAGTCCGCGGACAGGGGGGCGAAACACCATATATTTT	CASSPRTGGRNTIYF
NA	TRBJ1-6	TRBV27	NA	TGTGCCAGCAGTGTAAGGGACGAAAAATCACCCCTCCACTTT	CASSVRDEKSPLHF
few	TRBJ2-7	TRBV11-1	NA	TGTGCCAGCAGCTGGAAGTTCCATCCCTACGAGCAGTACTTC	CASSWKFHPYEQYF
NA	TRBJ2-6	TRBV12-3/TRBV12-4	TRBD2	TGTGCCAGCACCTCTAGCGGGGGCCGCTCTGGGGCCAACGTCCTGACTTTC	CASTSSGGRSGANVLTF
NA	TRBJ1-6	TRBV7-2	NA	TGTGCCAGCAGCTTAGCGGAGCGGGGCCCCCCCCGGGATCCCCTCCACTTT	CASSLAERGPPRDPLHF
NA	TRBJ2-6	TRBV7-2	TRBD1	TGTGCCAGCAGCTTATACGGACAGGCGGTTGGGGCCAACGTCCTGACTTTC	CASSLYGQAVGANVLTF
few	TRBJ2-1	TRBV30	NA	TGTGCCTGGAGTGTATTGCGTGGAAATGAGCAGTTCTTC	CAWSVLRGNEQFF